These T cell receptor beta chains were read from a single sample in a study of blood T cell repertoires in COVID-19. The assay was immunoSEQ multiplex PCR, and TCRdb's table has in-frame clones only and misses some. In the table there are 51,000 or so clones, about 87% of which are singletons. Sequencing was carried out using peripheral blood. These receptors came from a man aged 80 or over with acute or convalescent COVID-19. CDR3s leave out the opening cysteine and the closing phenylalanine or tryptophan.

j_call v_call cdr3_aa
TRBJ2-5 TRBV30 AWSPGLQETQY
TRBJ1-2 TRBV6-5 ASSRGQGSNYGYT
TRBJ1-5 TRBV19 ASSKTRGGNQPQH
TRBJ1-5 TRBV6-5 ASSPGGFEEQPQH
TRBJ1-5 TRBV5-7 ASTFGGASNQPQH
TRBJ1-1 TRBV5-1 ASSLASGMNTEAF
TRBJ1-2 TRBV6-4 ASGRDREDHGYT
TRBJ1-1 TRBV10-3 AISLGMTGGTEAF
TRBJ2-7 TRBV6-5 ASSYHRGGAYEQY
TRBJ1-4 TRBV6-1 ASSEDGQWNEKLF
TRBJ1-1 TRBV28 ASRYRAREAF
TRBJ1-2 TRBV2 ATQDPDRAYGYT
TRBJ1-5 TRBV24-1 ATSDSGQGGQPQH
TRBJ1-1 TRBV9 ASSVGTTENRRF
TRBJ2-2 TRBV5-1 ASSSTGIGGIGTGELF
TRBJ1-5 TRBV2 ASSMGQGNQPQH
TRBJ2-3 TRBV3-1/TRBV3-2 ASSQDSPGLAGGNHRATDTQY
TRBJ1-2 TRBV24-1 ATSDRSGQGPDGYT